The clone carrying this T cell receptor beta chain was seen just once. Its antigen is as yet unknown. These data belong to a study of siplizumab effects on memory and regulatory T cells. Broader study findings: The alloresponse seemed to draw substantially on naive T cells, which appeared more diverse than memory cells. There was no confirmation of the suppressive function of proliferating Tregs from siplizumab cultures. Siplizumab significantly lowered the alloreactive sequences that could be traced to unstimulated CD4+ memory cells. Mapping to unstimulated subsets was achieved for only a minor fraction of alloreactive clones.

The assay was immunoSEQ multiplex PCR, and TCRdb's table has in-frame clones only and misses some. The data hold roughly 60,000 clones, with just over 95% observed a single time. V trimming: 3 bases; J trimming: 3 bases; junction bases outside the gene matches: 4. The length of the CDR3 is 15 residues. CDR1 is MNHEY, CDR2 SVGAGI, per germline. This rearrangement joins TRBV6-5 to TRBJ2-1; 8 bases fit TRBD2. Sequencing input: naive CD8+ T cells sorted from blood. The origin of this receptor is a human donor in good health. CDR3 DNA sequence: TGTGCCAGCAGTTATTCGGCGGGGGGCTACAATGAGCAGTTCTTC. This gives the protein CASSYSAGGYNEQFF.